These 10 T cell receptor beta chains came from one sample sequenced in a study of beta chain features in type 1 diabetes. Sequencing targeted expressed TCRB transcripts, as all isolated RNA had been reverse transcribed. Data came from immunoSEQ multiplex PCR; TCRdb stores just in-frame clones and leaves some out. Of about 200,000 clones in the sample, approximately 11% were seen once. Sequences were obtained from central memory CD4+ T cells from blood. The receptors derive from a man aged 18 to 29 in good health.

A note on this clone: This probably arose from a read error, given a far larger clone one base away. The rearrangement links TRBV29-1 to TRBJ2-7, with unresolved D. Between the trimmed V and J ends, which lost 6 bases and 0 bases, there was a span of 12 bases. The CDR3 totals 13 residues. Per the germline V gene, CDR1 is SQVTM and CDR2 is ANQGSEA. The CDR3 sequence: CSVTDHSSYEQYF. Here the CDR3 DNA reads TGCAGCGTAACGGACCACAGCTCCTACGAGCAGTACTTC.

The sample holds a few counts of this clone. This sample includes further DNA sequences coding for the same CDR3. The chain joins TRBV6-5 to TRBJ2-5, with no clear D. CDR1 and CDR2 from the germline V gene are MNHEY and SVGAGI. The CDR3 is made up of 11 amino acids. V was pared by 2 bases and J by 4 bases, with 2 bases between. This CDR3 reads CASSYGETQYF. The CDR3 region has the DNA TGTGCCAGCAGTTACGGAGAGACCCAGTACTTC.

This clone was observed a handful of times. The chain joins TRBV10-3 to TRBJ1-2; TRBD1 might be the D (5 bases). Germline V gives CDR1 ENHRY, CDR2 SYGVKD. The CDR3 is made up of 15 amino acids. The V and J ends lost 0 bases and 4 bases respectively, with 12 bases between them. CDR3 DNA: TGTGCCATCAGTGAGTCGATAGGGGTGGGCTATGGCTACACCTTC. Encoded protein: CAISESIGVGYGYTF.

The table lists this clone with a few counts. CDR3 in amino acids: CASSQVLDLYQETQYF. CDR3 sequence (DNA): TGTGCCAGCAGCCAAGTATTAGACTTGTACCAAGAGACCCAGTACTTC. The chain links TRBV14 to TRBJ2-5; D remains ambiguous. Germline CDR1 and CDR2: SGHDN and FVKESK. The CDR3 loop spans 16 amino acids. V lost 1 base, J lost 0 bases, and 12 bases lay in between.

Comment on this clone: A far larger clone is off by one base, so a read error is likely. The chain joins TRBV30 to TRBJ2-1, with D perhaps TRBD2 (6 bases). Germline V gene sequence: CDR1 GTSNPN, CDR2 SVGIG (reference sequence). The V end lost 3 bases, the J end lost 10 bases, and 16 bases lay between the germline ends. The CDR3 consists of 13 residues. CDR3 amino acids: CAWSAGPGVEQFF. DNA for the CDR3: TGTGCCTGGAGCGCGGGACCGGGAGTCGAGCAGTTCTTC.

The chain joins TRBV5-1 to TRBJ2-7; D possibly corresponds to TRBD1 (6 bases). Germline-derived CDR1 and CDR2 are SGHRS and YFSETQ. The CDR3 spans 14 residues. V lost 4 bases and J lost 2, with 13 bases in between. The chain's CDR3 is CASSIPGQPYEQYF. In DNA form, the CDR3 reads TGCGCCAGCAGCATCCCCGGACAGCCCTACGAGCAGTACTTC.

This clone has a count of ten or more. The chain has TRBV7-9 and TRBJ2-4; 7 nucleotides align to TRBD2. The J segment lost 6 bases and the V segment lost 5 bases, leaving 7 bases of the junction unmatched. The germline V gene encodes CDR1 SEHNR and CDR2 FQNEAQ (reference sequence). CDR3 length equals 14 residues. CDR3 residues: CASSPLAELNIQYF. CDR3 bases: TGTGCCAGCAGCCCGCTAGCGGAGCTAAACATTCAGTACTTC.

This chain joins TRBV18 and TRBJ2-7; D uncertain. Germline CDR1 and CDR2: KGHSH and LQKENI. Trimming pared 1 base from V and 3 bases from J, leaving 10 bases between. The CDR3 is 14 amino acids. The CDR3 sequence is CASSPRDGLYEQYF. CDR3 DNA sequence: TGTGCCAGCTCACCACGAGATGGGCTCTACGAGCAGTACTTC.

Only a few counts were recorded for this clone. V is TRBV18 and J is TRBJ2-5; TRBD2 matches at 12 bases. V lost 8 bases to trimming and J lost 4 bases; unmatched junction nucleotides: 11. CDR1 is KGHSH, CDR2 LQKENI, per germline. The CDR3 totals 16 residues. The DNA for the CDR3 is TGTGCCAGCACACGACTAGCGGGAGTAGGTGGAGAGACCCAGTACTTC. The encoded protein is CASTRLAGVGGETQYF.

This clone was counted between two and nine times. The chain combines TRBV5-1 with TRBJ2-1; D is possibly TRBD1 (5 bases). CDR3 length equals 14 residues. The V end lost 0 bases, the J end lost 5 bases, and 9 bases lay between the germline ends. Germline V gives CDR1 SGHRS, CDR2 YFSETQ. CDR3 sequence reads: CASSLAAGNNEQFF. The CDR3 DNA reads TGCGCCAGCAGCTTGGCGGCAGGGAACAATGAGCAGTTCTTC.